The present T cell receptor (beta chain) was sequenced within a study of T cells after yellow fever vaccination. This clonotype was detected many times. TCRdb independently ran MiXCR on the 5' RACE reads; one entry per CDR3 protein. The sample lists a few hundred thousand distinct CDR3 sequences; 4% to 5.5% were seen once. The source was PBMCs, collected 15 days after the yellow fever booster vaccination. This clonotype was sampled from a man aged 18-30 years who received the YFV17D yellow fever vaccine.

The CDR3 spells CASSPTSGGGNEQFF. Here the CDR3 DNA reads TGTGCCAGCAGCCCTACTAGCGGGGGGGGAAATGAGCAGTTCTTC. This sequence joins TRBV9 and TRBJ2-1, with TRBD2 identical over 13 bases. V trimming: 4 bases; J trimming: 7 bases; junction bases outside the gene matches: 5. The germline V gene has CDR1 SGDLS and CDR2 YYNGEE. This CDR3 comprises 15 residues.